This T cell receptor (beta chain) is drawn from a study of glioma-infiltrating T cells. The iRepertoire nested amplicon-rescue multiplex PCR amplified TCR alpha and beta CDR3s from RNA. Input was roughly 95-400 ng of tissue mRNA or PBMC total RNA. TCRdb processed the multiplex PCR reads anew with MiXCR; each CDR3 protein has one entry. The table records about 89,000 distinct CDR3 sequences, 23% of them present only once. Trimming cost V 6 bases and J 6 bases, with 13 bases left between them. Germline values: CDR1 MNHNS, CDR2 SASEGT. The CDR3 runs to 13 residues. This clonotype was seen at least ten times. Antigen unknown. General observations from the study: Tissue-blood divergence was below expectation in non-neoplastic patients, above in gliomas. Very few CDR3 sequences were shared between tissue and blood.

Sequenced: glioma tissue, nonneoplastic brain tissue, or PBMCs (not recorded which). The clonotype comes from a human donor with low-grade glioma or glioblastoma, undergoing nonglioma brain surgery, or in good health (not recorded which). The J gene is TRBJ2-3, the V gene TRBV6-1; D gene ambiguous. The CDR3 loop reads CASSSDARDTQYF. The CDR3, as DNA: TGTGCCAGCAGCTCGGACGCGCGGGATACGCAGTATTTT.